The sequence of this TCR beta chain was determined in a study of CD8+ T cells in alopecia areata. The CDR3 sequence is 14 residues long. Per the germline V gene, CDR1 is LGHNA and CDR2 is YSLEER. V lost 4 bases to trimming and J lost 1 base, with 10 bases between them. Reverse transcribed after extraction, RNA yielded cDNA as the sequencing template. Using immunoSEQ multiplex PCR, the repertoire was profiled, and TCRdb retains in-frame clones only, with some absent. Of 140,000 to 150,000 clones listed, about 60% were seen once; the top ten hold under 6.5%. This clone is a singleton in its sample. The chain is built from TRBV4-3 and TRBJ1-1; weak D call: TRBD1 (6 bases). The receptor was derived from a human donor with alopecia areata. The specimen comprised CD4+ T cells sorted from blood, sampled at week 0. In nucleotides, the CDR3 is TGCGCCAGCAGCCGGGGGACATGGAACACTGAAGCTTTCTTT. Its translation is CASSRGTWNTEAFF.